This T cell receptor (beta chain) was documented in a study of cytomegalovirus exposure and HLA in healthy donors. The CDR3 is made up of 13 amino acids. Germline assignment: CDR1 MNHNS and CDR2 SASEGT. J lost 7 bases, V lost 7 bases, and 9 bases had no gene match. With regard to this clone: The antigen remains undetermined.

The PCR used 60 Vbeta and 13 Jbeta primers. TCRdb keeps only in-frame clones here, not all; method: immunoSEQ multiplex PCR. This table holds about 130,000 clones, about three quarters found once. Study observations and caveats: In vitro confirmation showed a few CMV-associated chains to be CMV antigen specific.

The receptor comes from a man aged 25-40 years in good health and CMV-seronegative. The rearrangement uses TRBV6-1 and TRBJ1-1; 7 bases map to TRBD1. The sample was PBMCs. The CDR3 nucleotides are TGTGCCAGCATCGAGACAGGGAAGGGTGAAGCTTTCTTT. This sequence encodes CASIETGKGEAFF.